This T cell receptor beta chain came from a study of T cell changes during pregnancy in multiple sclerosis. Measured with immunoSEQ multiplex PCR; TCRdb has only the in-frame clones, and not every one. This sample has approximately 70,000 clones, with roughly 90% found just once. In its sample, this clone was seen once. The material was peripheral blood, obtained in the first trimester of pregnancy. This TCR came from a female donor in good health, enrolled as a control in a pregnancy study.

The CDR3 sequence: CASSEFGEQFF. As DNA, the CDR3 is TGTGCCAGTAGCGAGTTTGGTGAGCAGTTCTTC. The rearrangement links TRBV19 to TRBJ2-1; no clear D gene. CDR3 length: 11 amino acids. V lost 6 bases to trimming and J lost 9 bases, with 9 bases between them. Germline V CDR1 and CDR2: LNHDA, SQIVND (reference sequence).